One and the same sample provided the 13 T cell receptor beta chains below, sequenced in a study of T cells in Graves' hyperthyroidism and ophthalmopathy. Amplified regions were TCR beta CDR3 sequences from RNA transcripts. HTBI primers were used for first-round RT-PCR of the TCR CDR3. From the multiplex PCR reads, TCRdb called clonotypes with MiXCR, one entry per CDR3 protein. The data show hundreds of thousands of distinct CDR3 sequences, about 14% seen once. The sequencing sample was made of blood. These receptors originate from a woman between 50 and 59 years old with Graves' ophthalmopathy.

This clonotype has ten or more counts. V usage is TRBV11-2 and J usage is TRBJ2-7; possibly TRBD1 for D (6 bases). Germline-derived CDR1 and CDR2 are SGHAT and FQNNGV. The CDR3 is 16 amino acids. Trimming shortened V by 1 base and J by 4 bases, and 17 bases separated the two germline ends. In nucleotides, the CDR3 is TGTGCCAGCAGCTTAGGTATACAGGGATCGGGATACGAGCAGTACTTC. Translation gives CASSLGIQGSGYEQYF.

This clonotype has a handful of counts. The rearrangement joins TRBV29-1 to TRBJ2-5, with 14 bases identical to TRBD2. J lost 5 bases, V lost 6 bases, and 11 bases had no gene match. CDR3 length equals 16 residues. Germline V gene sequence: CDR1 SQVTM, CDR2 ANQGSEA. The CDR3: CSVPAGTSGSWETQYF. The CDR3 DNA follows: TGCAGCGTACCCGCCGGGACTAGCGGGAGTTGGGAGACCCAGTACTTC.

The chain links TRBV5-1 to TRBJ2-1; 9 nucleotides line up with TRBD1. V was pared by 4 bases and J by 4 bases, with 3 bases of the junction left unmatched. The CDR3 contains 14 residues. The germline CDR1 and CDR2 sequences are SGHRS and YFSETQ. The CDR3 here is CASSIQGAYNEQFF. CDR3 DNA: TGCGCCAGCAGCATACAGGGGGCGTACAATGAGCAGTTCTTC.

The DNA for the CDR3 is TGCAGTGCTAGAGAAACGGGAGTAGAGACCCAGTACTTC. Protein sequence: CSARETGVETQYF. The chain employs TRBV20-1 and TRBJ2-5, with a possible D match to TRBD2 (6 bases). The germline V and J ends were trimmed by 0 bases and 4 bases, with 9 bases remaining between them. Germline V gene lookup returns CDR1 DFQATT and CDR2 SNEGSKA (reference sequence). This CDR3 is 13 amino acids long.

This clonotype was counted ten times or more. V is TRBV3-1 and J is TRBJ2-1; TRBD2 is a possible D gene (6 bases). V was trimmed by 0 bases and J by 8 bases, leaving 11 bases between them. Per germline, CDR1 LGHDT and CDR2 YNNKEL (reference sequence). The length of the CDR3 is 14 residues. The CDR3 nucleotides are TGTGCCAGCAGCCAAGAGGGGAGGATTCATGAGCAGTTCTTC. This encodes CASSQEGRIHEQFF.

This clonotype was picked up a small number of times. The CDR3 nucleotides are TGTGCCATCACCCAGACAGGGCTCTATGGCTACACCTTC. Its translation is CAITQTGLYGYTF. This chain connects TRBV10-3 to TRBJ1-2, with 7 bases that match TRBD1. CDR3 size: 13 residues. The junction had 6 bases not matched to a gene; V was cut back by 7 bases and J by 4 bases. Per the germline V gene, CDR1 is ENHRY and CDR2 is SYGVKD.

This clonotype has more than one count but fewer than ten. The V call is TRBV12-3 or TRBV12-4, the J call TRBJ1-5, with D perhaps TRBD1 (5 bases). The CDR3 has 12 amino acids. The ends were cut back, 3 bases at V and 11 bases at J, with 11 bases in the middle. CDR3 protein: CASSFSGRAQHF. The CDR3 nucleotides read TGTGCCAGCAGTTTTTCGGGGCGGGCCCAGCATTTT.

This chain links TRBV7-9 with TRBJ2-1, with 8 bases lining up with TRBD2. Germline V gene data show CDR1 as SEHNR and CDR2 as FQNEAQ (reference sequence). Trimming removed 1 base from V and 2 bases from J; junction bases left unmatched: 7. The CDR3 is made up of 17 amino acids. CDR3 sequence: CASSLGGGTRAYNEQFF. The CDR3 nucleotides read TGTGCCAGCAGCTTAGGGGGGGGGACTAGGGCCTACAATGAGCAGTTCTTC.

This clonotype appeared a few times. The V and J genes are TRBV19 and TRBJ2-2; 12 positions agree with TRBD2. Per the germline V gene, CDR1 is LNHDA and CDR2 is SQIVND (reference sequence). Trimming at V came to 9 bases and at J to 6 bases, leaving 8 bases not matched to a gene. The CDR3 extends over 15 amino acids. This CDR3 is CARPLAGGPPGELFF. The CDR3 region has the DNA TGTGCCAGGCCCCTAGCGGGAGGGCCTCCCGGGGAGCTGTTTTTT.

This clonotype came up many times. CDR3 in amino acids: CASSSVLARSEQFF. The CDR3 region has the DNA TGTGCCAGCAGTTCCGTCCTAGCGCGGAGTGAGCAGTTCTTC. J is TRBJ2-1 and V is TRBV28; D is perhaps TRBD2 (6 bases). This CDR3 comprises 14 residues. V shed 4 bases and J shed 9 bases, with 16 bases lying between them. From germline, CDR1 is MDHEN and CDR2 SYDVKM.

This clonotype was recorded at least ten times. J is TRBJ2-1 and V is TRBV28; TRBD2 aligns across 7 bases. V lost 3 bases and J lost 5; bases outside the gene matches: 10. The CDR3 runs to 16 residues. Germline V gene data show CDR1 as MDHEN and CDR2 as SYDVKM. The CDR3 is CASSLPGVSGHNEQFF. The CDR3 DNA sequence: TGTGCCAGCAGTTTGCCTGGGGTTAGCGGGCACAATGAGCAGTTCTTC.

The CDR3 reads CASSTRGAEQYF. CDR3 coding DNA: TGTGCCAGCAGCACCAGGGGGGCCGAGCAGTACTTC. V is TRBV9 and J is TRBJ2-7; D may be TRBD1 (7 bases). Trimming left V 4 bases short and J 6 bases short, with 11 bases between. The CDR3 is 12 residues long. Looked up from germline, CDR1 is SGDLS and CDR2 is YYNGEE. The full variable domain, with the rest looked up from reference TRBV9 and TRBJ2-7, is DSGVTQTPKHLITATGQRVTLRCSPRSGDLSVYWYQQSLDQGLQFLIQYYNGEERAKGNILERFSAQQFPDLHSELNLSSLELGDSALYFCASSTRGAEQYFGPGTRLTVT.

This clonotype was recorded many times. The chain has TRBV7-2 and TRBJ2-7, with D maybe TRBD1 (6 bases). Germline V gives CDR1 SGHTA, CDR2 FQGNSA. This CDR3 region has 15 residues. Trimming pared 1 base from V and 3 bases from J, leaving 13 bases between. CDR3 sequence reads: CASSLEQGSLYEQYF. The CDR3, as DNA: TGTGCCAGCAGCTTAGAGCAGGGGTCCCTCTACGAGCAGTACTTC.